This is a list of T cell receptor beta chains from one sample in a study of T cells in Graves' hyperthyroidism and ophthalmopathy. TCRdb called the multiplex PCR reads again in MiXCR, with one record for every CDR3 protein. The sample carries 250,000 or so distinct CDR3 sequences, about 15% recorded once. Sequencing used blood. These receptors originate from a middle-aged woman with Graves' hyperthyroidism that later progressed to Graves' ophthalmopathy. CDR3s include the opening cysteine and the closing phenylalanine or tryptophan. D genes are given only for firm matches. Size tells how often a clone was seen (once, few, many) or the class of an expanded clone, and some rows leave it out.

TRBV10-2,TRBJ2-7,many,TRBD2,TGCGCCAGCAGTGATTTTAGCGGGACCGAGCAGTACTTC,CASSDFSGTEQYF
TRBV11-2,TRBJ2-3,many,-,TGTGCCAGCAGACAGATTCGACGGGAACCCACAGATACGCAGTATTTT,CASRQIRREPTDTQYF
TRBV3-1,TRBJ1-4,-,TRBD1,TGTGCCAGCAGCTCCCGTGATTACAGGGGGGGAGAAAAACTGTTTTTT,CASSSRDYRGGEKLFF
TRBV4-2,TRBJ2-2,-,-,TGTGCCAGCAGCCCAAGAGGGTCACTCACCGGGGAGCTGTTTTTT,CASSPRGSLTGELFF
TRBV29-1,TRBJ2-5,many,TRBD2,TGCAGCGTTCAAGGGACTAGCGGGAGATTGCGAGAGACCCAGTACTTC,CSVQGTSGRLRETQYF
TRBV20-1,TRBJ1-5,-,-,TGCAGTGCTAGGGGTTGGCAGGACTACCACAGCAATCAGCCCCAGCATTTT,CSARGWQDYHSNQPQHF
TRBV2,TRBJ1-4,many,-,TGTGCCAGCAGTGACATGCCGCGGTTAAATCTGTTTTTT,CASSDMPRLNLFF
TRBV7-9,TRBJ2-3,many,-,TGTGCCAGCAGCCCCGGCCGCCCCGCAGATACGCAGTATTTT,CASSPGRPADTQYF
TRBV28,TRBJ1-4,many,TRBD1,TGTGCCAGCAGTTGGGGGACAGGGAAAGAACTGTTTTTT,CASSWGTGKELFF
TRBV7-9,TRBJ2-3,-,-,TGTGCCAGCAGCTTAGCGGCAGGGATGGTCACAGATACGCAGTATTTT,CASSLAAGMVTDTQYF
TRBV7-2,TRBJ2-1,many,-,TGTGCCAGCAGCCCGAGCGGGCAAAGCTCCTACAATGAGCAGTTCTTC,CASSPSGQSSYNEQFF
TRBV29-1,TRBJ2-2,many,-,TGCAGCGCCTACGGGGCCGCGAACACCGGGGAGCTGTTTTTT,CSAYGAANTGELFF
TRBV3-1,TRBJ2-2,many,-,TGTGCCAGCAGCCCACGTTGGCAGGTGGTAACCGGGGAGCTGTTTTTT,CASSPRWQVVTGELFF
TRBV7-8,TRBJ2-7,many,-,TGTGCCAGCAGCTTGGGGGCCTCCGAGCAGTACTTC,CASSLGASEQYF
TRBV25-1,TRBJ1-2,-,-,TGTGCCAGCAGTGAAGGCACAGGGCTCGTTTATGGCTACACCTTC,CASSEGTGLVYGYTF
TRBV6-5,TRBJ1-2,many,-,TGTGCCAGCAGTTACTCATCGGGGAACGGCTACACCTTC,CASSYSSGNGYTF
TRBV12-3/TRBV12-4,TRBJ2-3,many,TRBD2,TGTGCCAGCAGTCCTAGCGGGAGGGCAGATACGCAGTATTTT,CASSPSGRADTQYF
TRBV15,TRBJ2-7,many,-,TGTGCCACCAGCAGAAACAACTACGAGCAGTACTTC,CATSRNNYEQYF
TRBV6-2/TRBV6-3,TRBJ2-5,many,TRBD1,TGTGCCAGCAGCTCGGGACAGTCGATAGTGGTGGAGGAGACCCAGTACTTC,CASSSGQSIVVEETQYF
TRBV6-1,TRBJ1-3,many,TRBD1,TGTGCCAGCAGAGTCGACAGGGTTGGAAACACCATATATTTT,CASRVDRVGNTIYF
TRBV12-3/TRBV12-4,TRBJ2-2,-,-,TGTGCCAGCAGCGCCCGACAAGGCAACACCGGGGAGCTGTTTTTT,CASSARQGNTGELFF
TRBV2,TRBJ2-3,many,-,TGTGCCAGCAGCCTCGGACAGAGCACAGATACGCAGTATTTT,CASSLGQSTDTQYF
TRBV19,TRBJ2-5,many,-,TGTGCCAGTAGTAGACCTCGCGGTCGTATACAAGAGACCCAGTACTTC,CASSRPRGRIQETQYF
TRBV28,TRBJ2-7,many,TRBD2,TGTGCCAGCAGCTCGGGGGGGGCTCGTGAGCAGTACTTC,CASSSGGAREQYF
TRBV7-2,TRBJ1-5,-,TRBD1,TGTGCCAGCAGCCGACAGGGGGTTAGTCAGCCCCAGCATTTT,CASSRQGVSQPQHF
TRBV4-2,TRBJ2-2,-,-,TGTGCCAGCAGCCAAGATTCGGGCGCGACTGGGGAGCTGTTTTTT,CASSQDSGATGELFF
TRBV7-9,TRBJ2-6,many,TRBD1,TGTGCCAGCAGCCCAACAGGGGTGAGAGGGGCCAACGTCCTGACTTTC,CASSPTGVRGANVLTF
TRBV28,TRBJ2-1,many,-,TGTGCCAGCAGTTTAAGGTCTGCCTCCTACAATGAGCAGTTCTTC,CASSLRSASYNEQFF
TRBV11-2,TRBJ2-7,once,TRBD2,TGTGCCAGCATGGTAGAAGGACTAGCGGGAACCGAGCAGTACTTC,CASMVEGLAGTEQYF
TRBV9,TRBJ1-3,many,-,TGTGCCAGCAGCGTAGTGGGGGATGGAAACACCATATATTTT,CASSVVGDGNTIYF
TRBV6-1,TRBJ2-7,many,TRBD2,TGTGCCAGCAGGACTGGACTAGCGATCGAGCAGTACTTC,CASRTGLAIEQYF
TRBV7-9,TRBJ2-7,-,-,TGTGCCAGCAGCTTCCCGGGAGCCTACGAGCAGTACTTC,CASSFPGAYEQYF
TRBV28,TRBJ2-3,-,-,TGTGCCAGCAGTTTGTCGGCAGATACGCAGTATTTT,CASSLSADTQYF
TRBV18,TRBJ1-5,many,-,TGTGCCAGCTCACCGGTCCAAAATAGCAATCAGCCCCAGCATTTT,CASSPVQNSNQPQHF
TRBV9,TRBJ2-1,many,-,TGTGCCAGCAGCGTAGACAGCTACAATGAGCAGTTCTTC,CASSVDSYNEQFF
TRBV19,TRBJ2-4,-,-,TGTGCCAGTAGTCAGGTCCCGGGGTACATTCAGTACTTC,CASSQVPGYIQYF
TRBV27,TRBJ2-3,many,-,TGTGCCAGCGGAACCCGTACGACTAGCACAGATACGCAGTATTTT,CASGTRTTSTDTQYF
TRBV27,TRBJ1-1,many,-,TGTGCCAGCAGTTTTATGGACACTGAAGCTTTCTTT,CASSFMDTEAFF
TRBV10-3,TRBJ1-6,many,-,TGTGCCATCAGTGAGACAGTCCGGGGGCATTCACCCCTCCACTTT,CAISETVRGHSPLHF
TRBV29-1,TRBJ1-1,many,-,TGCAGCGTGGACAGAGGTTCTGAAGCTTTCTTT,CSVDRGSEAFF
TRBV5-6,TRBJ1-1,many,TRBD1,TGTGCCAGCAGCTTGGTGGCAGAGGGGGCGGGAACTGAAGCTTTCTTT,CASSLVAEGAGTEAFF
TRBV11-3,TRBJ2-1,many,TRBD1,TGTGCCAGCAGCTTAGGGGGGGGGACAGGGGGTCTCAATGAGCAGTTCTTC,CASSLGGGTGGLNEQFF
TRBV19,TRBJ1-1,-,-,TGTGCCAGTACCTCCAGGGTCACTGAAGCTTTCTTT,CASTSRVTEAFF
TRBV28,TRBJ2-3,many,-,TGTGCCAGCAGTTTGATTGTCAGCCCTAGCACAGATACGCAGTATTTT,CASSLIVSPSTDTQYF